This is a list of T cell receptor beta chains from one sample in a study of T cells after yellow fever vaccination. TCRdb independently ran MiXCR on the 5' RACE reads; one entry per CDR3 protein. The repertoire includes 450,000 to 650,000 distinct CDR3 sequences, 21% of them detected once, and roughly a sixth sits in the top ten. The sample in question was PBMCs, obtained less than 25 days after the first yellow fever vaccination. The receptor source for this set is a man aged 18 to 29 who received the YFV17D yellow fever vaccine. CDR3s leave out the opening cysteine and the closing phenylalanine or tryptophan. Fields, in order: CDR3 protein, J gene, clone size, V gene. Rows may omit the clone size; those that give it use once, few, many or a size class.

CDR3: ASRAGQRELF; J: TRBJ2-2; size: -; V: TRBV6-6
CDR3: ASSPKVGLAGPSSTDTQY; J: TRBJ2-3; size: few; V: TRBV4-1
CDR3: ASSLEGKPISGANVLT; J: TRBJ2-6; size: -; V: TRBV7-6
CDR3: SAKFGGYDNQPQH; J: TRBJ1-5; size: once; V: TRBV20-1
CDR3: ASSLNRGGTDTQY; J: TRBJ2-3; size: -; V: TRBV7-2
CDR3: ASSLDHSNQPQH; J: TRBJ1-5; size: few; V: TRBV12-3/TRBV12-4
CDR3: ASSLAMLAGAVSTDTQY; J: TRBJ2-3; size: -; V: TRBV5-1
CDR3: ASSLAAGGTQY; J: TRBJ2-5; size: few; V: TRBV5-1
CDR3: ASSQGGYDKNIQY; J: TRBJ2-4; size: many; V: TRBV4-3
CDR3: ASSYSRFDSPLH; J: TRBJ1-6; size: -; V: TRBV6-2/TRBV6-3